This TCR beta chain originates from a study of early T cells in non-severe SARS-CoV-2 infection. For the study at large: Bulk RNA isolated from unsorted whole blood underwent sequencing; chains were not paired.

V lost 3 bases to trimming and J lost 8 bases, with 8 bases between them. The CDR3 sequence is 12 residues long. CDR1 and CDR2 from the germline V gene are DFQATT and SNEGSKA (reference sequence). Individually, cDNA molecules had unique molecular identifiers attached to them. TCRdb processed the 5' RACE reads anew with MiXCR; each CDR3 protein has one entry. Of 98,000 or so distinct CDR3 sequences listed, about 10% are singletons. About this clonotype: Its target is unknown.

Study observations and caveats: Matching results from VDJdb favored anti-spike CD8 responses, leaving private and CD4 specificities undetected.

The sequence derives from an adult who was a healthcare worker with PCR-confirmed SARS-CoV-2 infection or an uninfected control (not recorded which). What was sequenced was whole blood. The V gene is TRBV20-1, the J gene TRBJ1-6; unclear D gene. The CDR3: CSASERHSPLHF. The CDR3 DNA reads as TGCAGTGCTAGCGAACGGCATTCACCCCTCCACTTT.